The clone carrying this TCR beta chain was seen many times. Patients affected by ophthalmopathy presented a Clinical Activity Score of at least 3, a NOSPECS grade of at least 4, and disease duration below 3 months. A patient was excluded if there was uncontrolled infection, other autoimmune disease, pregnancy or lactation. This CDR3 is built from 18 residues. The germline V gene has CDR1 SGHTA and CDR2 FQGNSA. Trimming at V came to 6 bases and at J to 9 bases, leaving 23 bases not matched to a gene. The entry originates in a study of T cells in Graves' hyperthyroidism and ophthalmopathy. Turning to the study itself: Peripheral blood draws took place at initial diagnosis, ahead of any treatment.

Amplification of TCR beta CDR3 regions used RNA as the template. When the TCR CDR3 underwent first-round RT-PCR, the HTBI primer set was used. In TCRdb, the multiplex PCR reads were re-called with MiXCR into one record per CDR3 protein. This table holds around 350,000 distinct CDR3 sequences, approximately 15% found once. Sequencing input: blood. The sequence was obtained from a woman in her thirties with Graves' ophthalmopathy. This chain joins TRBV7-2 and TRBJ1-1; 9 bases align to TRBD1. The CDR3 DNA is TGTGCCAGCAGTCCCAGCCAGGGACAGGGAACACTACCACTGAAAGCTTTCTTT. It translates to CASSPSQGQGTLPLKAFF.